This T cell receptor beta chain was obtained from a study of shared clonotypes between healthy human individuals. Study background: With ages of 18 to 49, the donors were two women and a few men. Study-wide results and limits: The four-donor shared clonotypes exceeded non-shared clonotypes in generation probability, with non-shared ones scoring lower. Depth of sequencing was expected to influence donor clonotype sharing.

Germline CDR1 reads PRHDT; CDR2 reads FYEKMQ (reference sequence). Deletions cut 2 bases from V and 6 bases from J, with 14 bases between. The CDR3 loop spans 14 amino acids. Profiling relied on immunoSEQ multiplex PCR, and the TCRdb table lists in-frame clones only, not all of them. This table has about 180,000 clones, over 85% appearing once. Concerning this clone itself: What it binds is not known.

Adult Caucasians living in Nashville, Tennessee made up all of the donors. The origin of this receptor is a woman aged 25-40 years in good health. The chain has TRBV13 and TRBJ2-7, with D perhaps assigned TRBD1 or TRBD2 (6 bases each). The material sequenced was naive CD4+ T cells sorted from blood. The sample's subset: CD45RA+ positively selected. The CDR3: CASSLPGARGEQYF. For the CDR3, the DNA is TGTGCCAGCAGCTTACCGGGGGCTAGAGGCGAGCAGTACTTC.